This TCR beta chain was sequenced during a study of blood T cell repertoires in COVID-19. Repertoires were generated with immunoSEQ multiplex PCR, while TCRdb's copy carries only in-frame clones and drops some. The sample holds more than 250,000 clones, around four fifths seen once. The sample consisted of peripheral blood. The TCR originated in a man in his 60s who had recovered from COVID-19.

The CDR3 DNA sequence: TGTGCCAGCAGCCGGGACAGGGTCGACGGCTACACCTTC. Its translation is CASSRDRVDGYTF. This chain joins TRBV6-5 and TRBJ1-2, with 9 bases fitting TRBD1. The CDR3 is made up of 13 amino acids. From germline, CDR1 is MNHEY and CDR2 SVGAGI. The trim removed 6 bases at V and 8 bases at J, leaving 7 bases unmatched.